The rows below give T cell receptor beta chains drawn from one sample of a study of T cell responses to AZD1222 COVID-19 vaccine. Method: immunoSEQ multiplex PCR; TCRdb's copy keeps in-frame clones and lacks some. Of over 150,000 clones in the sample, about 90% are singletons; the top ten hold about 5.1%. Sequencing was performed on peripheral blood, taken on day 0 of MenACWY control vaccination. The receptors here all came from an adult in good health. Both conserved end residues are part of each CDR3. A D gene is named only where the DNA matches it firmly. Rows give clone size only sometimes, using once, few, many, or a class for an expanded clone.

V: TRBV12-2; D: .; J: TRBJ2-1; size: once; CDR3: CASRFGLVYNEQFF; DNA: TGTGCAAGTCGCTTCGGACTAGTGTACAATGAGCAGTTCTTC
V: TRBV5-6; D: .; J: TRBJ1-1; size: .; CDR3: CASSLAVSEAFF; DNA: TGTGCCAGCAGCCTAGCTGTATCTGAAGCTTTCTTT
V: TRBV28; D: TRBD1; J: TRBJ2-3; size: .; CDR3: CASSLLGQGGDTQYF; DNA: TGTGCCAGCAGTTTACTGGGACAGGGGGGTGATACGCAGTATTTT
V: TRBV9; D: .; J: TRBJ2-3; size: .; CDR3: CASSPRSSPSTDTQYF; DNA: TGTGCCAGCAGCCCAAGAAGTAGCCCTAGCACAGATACGCAGTATTTT
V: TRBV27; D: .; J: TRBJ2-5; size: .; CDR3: CASSLSRRAETQYF; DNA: TGTGCCAGCAGTTTATCGAGGAGGGCCGAGACCCAGTACTTC
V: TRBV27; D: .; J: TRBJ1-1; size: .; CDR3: CASRGQGIAEAFF; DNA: TGTGCCAGCAGGGGGCAGGGGATCGCTGAAGCTTTCTTT
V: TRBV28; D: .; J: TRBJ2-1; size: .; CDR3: CASTRDYNEQFF; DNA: TGTGCCAGCACCAGGGACTACAATGAGCAGTTCTTC
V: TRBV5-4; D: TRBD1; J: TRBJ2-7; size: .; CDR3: CASSLVGQGTHEQYF; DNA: TGTGCCAGCAGCTTGGTAGGACAGGGTACGCACGAGCAGTACTTC
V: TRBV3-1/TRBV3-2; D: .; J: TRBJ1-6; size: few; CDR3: CASRLGPDNSPLHF; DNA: TGTGCCAGCCGCCTGGGCCCCGATAATTCACCCCTCCACTTT
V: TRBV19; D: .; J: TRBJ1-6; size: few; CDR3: CASSPAGYGSPLHF; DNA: TGTGCCAGTAGCCCCGCAGGTTATGGTTCACCCCTCCACTTT